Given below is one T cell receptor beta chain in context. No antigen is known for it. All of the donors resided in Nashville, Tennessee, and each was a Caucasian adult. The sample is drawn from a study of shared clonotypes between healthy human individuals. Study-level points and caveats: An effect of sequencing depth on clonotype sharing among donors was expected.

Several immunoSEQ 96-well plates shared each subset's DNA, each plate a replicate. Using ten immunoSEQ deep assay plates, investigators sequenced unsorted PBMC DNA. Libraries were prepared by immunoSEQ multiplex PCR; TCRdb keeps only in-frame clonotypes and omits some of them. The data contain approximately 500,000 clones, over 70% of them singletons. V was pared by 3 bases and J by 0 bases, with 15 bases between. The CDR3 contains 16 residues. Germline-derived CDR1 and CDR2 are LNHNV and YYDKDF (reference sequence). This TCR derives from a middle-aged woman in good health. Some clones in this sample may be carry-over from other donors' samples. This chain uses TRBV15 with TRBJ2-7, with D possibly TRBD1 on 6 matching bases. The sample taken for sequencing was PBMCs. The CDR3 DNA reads TGTGCCACCAGCAGGGTCGGTACAGGGAGCTCCTACGAGCAGTACTTC. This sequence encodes CATSRVGTGSSYEQYF.